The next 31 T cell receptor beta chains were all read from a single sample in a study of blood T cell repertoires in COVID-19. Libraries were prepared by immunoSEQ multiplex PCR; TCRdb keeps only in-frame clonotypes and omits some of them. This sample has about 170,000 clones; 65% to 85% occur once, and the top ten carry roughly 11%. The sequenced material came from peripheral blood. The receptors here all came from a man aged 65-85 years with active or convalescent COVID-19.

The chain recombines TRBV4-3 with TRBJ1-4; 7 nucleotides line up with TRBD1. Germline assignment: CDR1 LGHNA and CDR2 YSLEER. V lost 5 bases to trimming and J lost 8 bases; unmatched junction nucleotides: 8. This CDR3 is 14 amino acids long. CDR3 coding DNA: TGCGCCAGCAGCACGAGGGGGCGGGGAGAAAAACTGTTTTTT. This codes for CASSTRGRGEKLFF.

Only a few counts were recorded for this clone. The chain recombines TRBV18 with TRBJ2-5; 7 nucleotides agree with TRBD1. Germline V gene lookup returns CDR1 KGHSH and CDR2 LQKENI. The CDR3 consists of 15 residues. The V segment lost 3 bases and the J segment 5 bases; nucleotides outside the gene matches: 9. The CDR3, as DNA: TGTGCCAGCTCACCCTTCACAGGGGTTGAGGAGACCCAGTACTTC. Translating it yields CASSPFTGVEETQYF.

The CDR3 is CASSLYAAAYQPQHF. The CDR3 DNA reads as TGTGCCAGCAGCCTCTATGCAGCAGCGTACCAGCCCCAGCATTTT. This chain links TRBV28 with TRBJ1-5, with D hard to call. V was clipped by 6 bases and J by 7 bases, with 19 bases between them. Looked up from germline, CDR1 is MDHEN and CDR2 is SYDVKM. This CDR3 is 15 amino acids long.

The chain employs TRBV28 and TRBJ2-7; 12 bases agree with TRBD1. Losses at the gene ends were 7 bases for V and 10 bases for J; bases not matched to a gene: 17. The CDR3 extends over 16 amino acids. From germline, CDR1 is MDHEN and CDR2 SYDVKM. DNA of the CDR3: TGTGCCAGCACTTCCCCCGGGACAGGGGGCGCTTGGGCACAGTACTTC. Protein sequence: CASTSPGTGGAWAQYF.

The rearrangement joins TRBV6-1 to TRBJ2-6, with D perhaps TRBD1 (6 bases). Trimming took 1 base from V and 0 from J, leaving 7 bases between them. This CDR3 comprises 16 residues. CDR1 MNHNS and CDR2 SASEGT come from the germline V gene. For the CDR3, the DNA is TGTGCCAGCAGTGAAGTACAGGGCTCTGGGGCCAACGTCCTGACTTTC. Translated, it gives CASSEVQGSGANVLTF.

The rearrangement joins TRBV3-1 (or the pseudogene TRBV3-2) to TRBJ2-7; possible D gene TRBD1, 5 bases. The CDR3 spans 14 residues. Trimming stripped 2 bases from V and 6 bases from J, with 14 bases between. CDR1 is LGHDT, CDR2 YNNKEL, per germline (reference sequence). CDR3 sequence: CASSQSYRPGEQYF. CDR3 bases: TGTGCCAGCAGCCAATCGTACAGGCCGGGCGAGCAGTACTTC.

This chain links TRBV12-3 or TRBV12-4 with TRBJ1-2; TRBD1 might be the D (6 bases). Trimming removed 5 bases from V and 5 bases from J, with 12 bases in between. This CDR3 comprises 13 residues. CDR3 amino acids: CASSPGQTYGYTF. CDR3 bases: TGTGCCAGCAGTCCCGGACAGACTTATGGCTACACCTTC.

The CDR3 DNA reads as TGTGCCAGCAGTTACGACAGGGGTGTCTACGAGCAGTACTTC. Translating it yields CASSYDRGVYEQYF. The chain uses TRBV6-2 or TRBV6-3 and TRBJ2-7; 8 positions agree with TRBD1. Germline CDR1 and CDR2: MNHEY and SVGEGT. The CDR3 spans 14 residues. J was trimmed by 3 bases and V by 2 bases; bases with no gene match: 3.

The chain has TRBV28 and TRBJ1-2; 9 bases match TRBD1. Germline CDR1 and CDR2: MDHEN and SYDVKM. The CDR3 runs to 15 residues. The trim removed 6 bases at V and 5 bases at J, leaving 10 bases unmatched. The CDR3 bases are TGTGCCAGCAGAATCGGACAGGGGCTCGATTATGGCTACACCTTC. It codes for CASRIGQGLDYGYTF.

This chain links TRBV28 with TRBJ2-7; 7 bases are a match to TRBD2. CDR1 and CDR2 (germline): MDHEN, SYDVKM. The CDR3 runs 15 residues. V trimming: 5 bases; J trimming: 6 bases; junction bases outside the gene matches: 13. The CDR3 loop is CASSPGTRGVSEQYF. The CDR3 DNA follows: TGTGCCAGCAGTCCCGGGACCCGGGGGGTAAGCGAGCAGTACTTC.

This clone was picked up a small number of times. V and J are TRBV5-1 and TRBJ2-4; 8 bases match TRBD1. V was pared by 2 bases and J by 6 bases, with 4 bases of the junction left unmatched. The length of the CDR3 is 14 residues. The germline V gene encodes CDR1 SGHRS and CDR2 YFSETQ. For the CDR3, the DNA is TGCGCCAGCAGCTTCACAGGGGGGACAAACATTCAGTACTTC. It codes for CASSFTGGTNIQYF.

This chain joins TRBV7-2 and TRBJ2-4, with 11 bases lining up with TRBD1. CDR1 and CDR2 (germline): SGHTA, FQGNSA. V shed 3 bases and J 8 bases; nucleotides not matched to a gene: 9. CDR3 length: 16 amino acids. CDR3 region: CASSFKVGTGGDIQYF. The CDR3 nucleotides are TGTGCCAGCAGCTTCAAAGTAGGGACAGGGGGGGACATTCAGTACTTC. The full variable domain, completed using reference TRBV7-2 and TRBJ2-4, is GAGVSQSPSNKVTEKGKDVELRCDPISGHTALYWYRQSLGQGLEFLIYFQGNSAPDKSGLPSDRFSAERTGGSVSTLTIQRTQQEDSAVYLCASSFKVGTGGDIQYFGAGTRLSVL.

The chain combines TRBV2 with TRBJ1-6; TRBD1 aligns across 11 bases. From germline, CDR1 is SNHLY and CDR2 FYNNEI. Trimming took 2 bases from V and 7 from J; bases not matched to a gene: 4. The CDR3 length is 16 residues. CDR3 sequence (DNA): TGTGCCAGCAGTGAAAGGACAGGGGGCTGGAATTCACCCCTCCACTTT. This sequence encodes CASSERTGGWNSPLHF.

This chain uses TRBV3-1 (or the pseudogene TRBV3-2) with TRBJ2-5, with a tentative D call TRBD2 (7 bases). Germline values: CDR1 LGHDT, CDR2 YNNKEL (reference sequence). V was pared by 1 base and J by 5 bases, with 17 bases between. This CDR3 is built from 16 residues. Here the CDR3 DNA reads TGTGCCAGCAGCCAAGTTTTTGCGGAGGGGGGGGAGACCCAGTACTTC. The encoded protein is CASSQVFAEGGETQYF.

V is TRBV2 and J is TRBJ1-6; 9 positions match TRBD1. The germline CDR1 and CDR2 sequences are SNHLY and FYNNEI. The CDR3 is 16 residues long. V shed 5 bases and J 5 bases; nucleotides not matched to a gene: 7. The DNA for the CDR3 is TGTGCCAGCAGTCCTTGGGGGACAGGGAATAATTCACCCCTCCACTTT. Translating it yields CASSPWGTGNNSPLHF.

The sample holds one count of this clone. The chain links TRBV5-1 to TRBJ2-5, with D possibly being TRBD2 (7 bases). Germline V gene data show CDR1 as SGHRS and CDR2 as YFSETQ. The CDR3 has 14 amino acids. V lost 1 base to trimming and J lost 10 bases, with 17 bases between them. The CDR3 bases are TGCGCCAGCAGCTTGTTTCGGGGGGCGCAGGACCAGTACTTC. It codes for CASSLFRGAQDQYF.

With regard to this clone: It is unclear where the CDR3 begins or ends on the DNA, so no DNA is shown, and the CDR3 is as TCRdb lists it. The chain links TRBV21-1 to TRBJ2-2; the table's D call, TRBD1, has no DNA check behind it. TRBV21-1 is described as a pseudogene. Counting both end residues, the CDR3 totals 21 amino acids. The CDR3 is CASSKVAETRWGQGNTGELFF.

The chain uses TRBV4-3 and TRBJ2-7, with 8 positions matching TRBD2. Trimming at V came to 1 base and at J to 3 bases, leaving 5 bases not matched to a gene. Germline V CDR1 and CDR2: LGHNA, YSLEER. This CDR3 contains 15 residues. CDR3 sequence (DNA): TGCGCCAGCAGCCAAGCGAGTAGCGGGATCTACGAGCAGTACTTC. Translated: CASSQASSGIYEQYF.

The CDR3 sequence is CASSSPSHRAYNEQFF. The DNA of the CDR3 is TGTGCCAGCAGTTCCCCCAGTCACCGGGCCTACAATGAGCAGTTCTTC. The chain employs TRBV6-5 and TRBJ2-1; no reliable D call. CDR3 size: 16 residues. Germline V gene lookup returns CDR1 MNHEY and CDR2 SVGAGI. V was trimmed by 4 bases and J by 2 bases, leaving 15 bases between them.

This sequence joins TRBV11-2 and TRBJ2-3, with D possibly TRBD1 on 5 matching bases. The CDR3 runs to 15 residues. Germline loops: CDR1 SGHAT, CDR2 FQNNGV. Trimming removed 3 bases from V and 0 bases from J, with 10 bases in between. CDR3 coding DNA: TGTGCCAGCAGCTTTACAGGTACTAGCACAGATACGCAGTATTTT. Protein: CASSFTGTSTDTQYF.

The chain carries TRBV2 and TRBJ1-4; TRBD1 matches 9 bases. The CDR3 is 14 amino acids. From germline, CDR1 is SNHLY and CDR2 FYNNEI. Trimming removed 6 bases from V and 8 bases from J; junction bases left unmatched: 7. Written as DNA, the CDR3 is TGTGCCAGCAGGCAGGGACAGGGTGAGGAAAAACTGTTTTTT. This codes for CASRQGQGEEKLFF.

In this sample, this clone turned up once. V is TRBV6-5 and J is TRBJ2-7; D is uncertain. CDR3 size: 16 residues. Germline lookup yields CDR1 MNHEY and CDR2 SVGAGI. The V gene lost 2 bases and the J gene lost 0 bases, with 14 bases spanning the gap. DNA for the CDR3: TGTGCCAGCAGTTACCGTACTTCTCCGAGCTCCTACGAGCAGTACTTC. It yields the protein CASSYRTSPSSYEQYF.

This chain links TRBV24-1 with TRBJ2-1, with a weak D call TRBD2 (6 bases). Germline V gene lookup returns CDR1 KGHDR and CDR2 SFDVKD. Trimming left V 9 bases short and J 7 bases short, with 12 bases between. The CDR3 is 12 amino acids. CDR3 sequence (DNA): TGTGCCACCGGGGGAGGTATTAATGAGCAGTTCTTC. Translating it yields CATGGGINEQFF.

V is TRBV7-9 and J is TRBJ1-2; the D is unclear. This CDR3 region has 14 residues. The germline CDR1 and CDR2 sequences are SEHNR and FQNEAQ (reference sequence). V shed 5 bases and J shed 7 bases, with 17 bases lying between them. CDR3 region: CASSGEGDYRGYTF. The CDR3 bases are TGTGCCAGCAGCGGGGAGGGCGATTATCGTGGCTACACCTTC.

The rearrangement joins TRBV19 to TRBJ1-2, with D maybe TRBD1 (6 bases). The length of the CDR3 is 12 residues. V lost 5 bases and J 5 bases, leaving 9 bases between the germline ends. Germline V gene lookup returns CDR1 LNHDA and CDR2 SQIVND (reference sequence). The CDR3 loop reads CASSLQGYGYTF. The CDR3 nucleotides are TGTGCCAGTAGTTTACAGGGATATGGCTACACCTTC.

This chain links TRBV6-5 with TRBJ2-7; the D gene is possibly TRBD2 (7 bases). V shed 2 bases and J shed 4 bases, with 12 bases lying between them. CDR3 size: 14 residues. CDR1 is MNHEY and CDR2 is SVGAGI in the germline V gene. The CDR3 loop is CASSYRGARYEQYF. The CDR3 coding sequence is TGTGCCAGCAGTTACCGGGGGGCGCGGTACGAGCAGTACTTC.

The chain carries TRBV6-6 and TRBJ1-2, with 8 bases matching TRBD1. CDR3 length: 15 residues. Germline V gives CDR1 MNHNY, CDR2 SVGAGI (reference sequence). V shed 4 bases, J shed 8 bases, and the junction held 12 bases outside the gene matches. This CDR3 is CASSSGATGAGGYTF. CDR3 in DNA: TGTGCCAGCAGTTCCGGCGCGACAGGGGCCGGGGGCTACACCTTC.

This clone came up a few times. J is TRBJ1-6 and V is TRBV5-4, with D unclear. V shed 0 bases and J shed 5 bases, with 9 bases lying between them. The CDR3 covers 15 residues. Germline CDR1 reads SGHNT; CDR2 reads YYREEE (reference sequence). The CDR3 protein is CASSLGYGNNSPLHF. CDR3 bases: TGTGCCAGCAGCTTGGGGTACGGGAATAATTCACCCCTCCACTTT.

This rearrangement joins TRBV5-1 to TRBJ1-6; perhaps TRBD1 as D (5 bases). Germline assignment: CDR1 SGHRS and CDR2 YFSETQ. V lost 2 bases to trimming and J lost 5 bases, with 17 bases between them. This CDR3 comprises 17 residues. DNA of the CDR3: TGCGCCAGCAGCTTCTACCCCGGGAGGGGAAATAATTCACCCCTCCACTTT. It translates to CASSFYPGRGNNSPLHF.

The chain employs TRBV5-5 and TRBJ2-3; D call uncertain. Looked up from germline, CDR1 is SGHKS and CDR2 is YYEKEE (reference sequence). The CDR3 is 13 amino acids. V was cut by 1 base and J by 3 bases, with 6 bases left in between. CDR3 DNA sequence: TGTGCCAGCAGCTTGCGTGAGACAGATACGCAGTATTTT. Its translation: CASSLRETDTQYF.

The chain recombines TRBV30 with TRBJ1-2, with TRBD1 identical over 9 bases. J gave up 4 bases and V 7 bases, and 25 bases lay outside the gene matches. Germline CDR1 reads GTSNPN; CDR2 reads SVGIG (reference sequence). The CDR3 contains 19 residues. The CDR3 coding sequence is TGTGCCTTCAGGAAAGGGGGCTACAGGGGGCGATCCTCGGGCTATGGCTACACCTTC. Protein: CAFRKGGYRGRSSGYGYTF.